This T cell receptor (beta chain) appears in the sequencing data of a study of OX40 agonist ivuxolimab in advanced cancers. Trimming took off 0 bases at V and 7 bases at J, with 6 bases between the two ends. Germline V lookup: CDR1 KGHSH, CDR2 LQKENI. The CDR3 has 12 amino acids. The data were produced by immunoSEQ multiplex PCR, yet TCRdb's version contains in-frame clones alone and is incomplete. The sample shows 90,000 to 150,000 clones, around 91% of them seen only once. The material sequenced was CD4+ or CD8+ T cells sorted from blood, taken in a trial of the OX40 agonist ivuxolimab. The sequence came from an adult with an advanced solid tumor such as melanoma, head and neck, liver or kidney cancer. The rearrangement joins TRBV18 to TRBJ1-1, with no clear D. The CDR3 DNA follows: TGTGCCAGCTCACCACCGGGCTTTGAAGCTTTCTTT. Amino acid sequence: CASSPPGFEAFF.